The next 11 T cell receptor beta chains were all read from a single sample in a study of T cells in Graves' hyperthyroidism and ophthalmopathy. RNA transcripts provided the source from which TCR beta CDR3 regions were amplified. Carried out on the TCR CDR3, a first-round RT-PCR used the HTBI primer set. TCRdb called the multiplex PCR reads again in MiXCR, with one record for every CDR3 protein. The sample carries about 540,000 distinct CDR3 sequences, about half recorded once. Sequencing used peripheral blood or thyroid tissue (not recorded which). These receptors were collected from a woman younger than 35 with Graves' hyperthyroidism.

About this clonotype itself: One junction end disagrees with the germline gene, perhaps due to a read error. This chain links TRBV7-2 with TRBJ2-2; TRBD2 aligns across 14 bases. Germline CDR1 reads SGHTA; CDR2 reads FQGNSA. The CDR3 runs 18 residues. CDR3 loop: CASSHRLAGGSSTGELFF. The CDR3 DNA follows: TGCGCCAGCAGCCATAGACTAGCGGGAGGGTCGAGCACCGGGGAGCTGTTTTTT.

This clonotype was seen a handful of times. The chain joins TRBV6-6 to TRBJ1-1; a weak D match, TRBD1 (6 bases). Germline assignment: CDR1 MNHNY and CDR2 SVGAGI (reference sequence). Between the trimmed V and J ends, which lost 4 bases and 4 bases, there was a span of 16 bases. CDR3 length: 15 amino acids. This chain's CDR3 is CASSSRQDFGTEAFF. The CDR3, as DNA: TGTGCCAGCAGTTCCAGACAGGATTTCGGCACTGAAGCTTTCTTT.

This clonotype appeared a few times. This chain links TRBV20-1 with TRBJ1-1; D not certain. CDR1 is DFQATT and CDR2 is SNEGSKA in the germline V gene (reference sequence). The ends were cut back, 5 bases at V and 7 bases at J, with 8 bases in the middle. The CDR3 is 10 amino acids. CDR3 sequence reads: CSASQIEAFF. CDR3 sequence (DNA): TGCAGTGCTTCCCAGATTGAAGCTTTCTTT.

On this clonotype itself: A much bigger clone sits one base away, suggesting this may be a read error. The gene calls are TRBV29-1 and TRBJ2-7, with 8 bases fitting TRBD1. The CDR3 loop spans 14 amino acids. From germline, CDR1 is SQVTM and CDR2 ANQGSEA. Trimming at V came to 6 bases and at J to 6 bases, leaving 13 bases not matched to a gene. The CDR3 DNA follows: TGCAGCGTGAGGTCCAGGGGGCAAACCTCCGAGCAGTACTTC. It translates to CSVRSRGQTSEQYF.

About this clonotype: Just one base apart from a much larger clone, this may be a read error. The CDR3 DNA is TGCAGCGTTGAGGGGGTTGCGGGACAGGGGGGATATGGCTACATCTTC. It yields the protein CSVEGVAGQGGYGYIF. The rearrangement uses TRBV29-1 and TRBJ1-2; the match to TRBD1 covers 11 bases. This CDR3 spans 16 amino acids. Germline assignment: CDR1 SQVTM and CDR2 ANQGSEA.

Many counts were recorded for this clonotype. The V gene is TRBV29-1, the J gene TRBJ2-5; 8 bases are a match to TRBD2. J lost 4 bases, V lost 6 bases, and 7 bases had no gene match. The CDR3 sequence is 13 residues long. Germline V gene lookup returns CDR1 SQVTM and CDR2 ANQGSEA. The CDR3 sequence is CSVTSVSGETQYF. The CDR3 DNA sequence: TGCAGCGTGACTAGCGTTTCAGGAGAGACCCAGTACTTC.

This clonotype was seen a handful of times. CDR3 amino acids: CASSTDRGQTEAFF. DNA of the CDR3: TGTGCCAGTAGTACCGACAGGGGGCAAACTGAAGCTTTCTTT. The V and J genes are TRBV19 and TRBJ1-1, with 10 bases lining up with TRBD1. The CDR3 has 14 amino acids. J was trimmed by 5 bases and V by 4 bases; bases with no gene match: 4. Per germline, CDR1 LNHDA and CDR2 SQIVND (reference sequence).

The CDR3, as DNA: TGTGCCAGCAGCACCCCAGGGGTTCAAGAGACCCAGTACTTC. Amino acid sequence: CASSTPGVQETQYF. The gene calls are TRBV11-3 and TRBJ2-5, with D possibly matching TRBD1 (6 bases). CDR1 SGHNT and CDR2 YENEEA come from the germline V gene. CDR3 length: 14 amino acids. Trimming removed 5 bases at V and 2 bases at J, with 12 bases between.

This clonotype showed up many times. This chain connects TRBV29-1 to TRBJ2-5, with no clear D. The CDR3 length is 13 residues. Trimming stripped 4 bases from V and 4 bases from J, with 13 bases between. CDR1 and CDR2 (germline): SQVTM, ANQGSEA. CDR3 region: CSVVSRMGETQYF. For the CDR3, the DNA is TGCAGCGTTGTGAGTAGGATGGGAGAGACCCAGTACTTC. Together with reference TRBV29-1 and TRBJ2-5, the CDR3 gives the full variable domain: SAVISQKPSRDICQRGTSLTIQCQVDSQVTMMFWYRQQPGQSLTLIATANQGSEATYESGFVIDKFPISRPNLTFSTLTVSNMSPEDSSIYLCSVVSRMGETQYFGPGTRLLVL.

Turning to this clonotype: At one of its ends the junction is not consistent with the germline gene, which may arise from a read error. The chain carries TRBV5-6 and TRBJ2-2; D remains unclear. Germline CDR1 is SGHDT and CDR2 is YYEEEE. The CDR3 has 13 amino acids. CDR3 amino acids: CASSLASTRELFF. The DNA for the CDR3 is TGTGCCAGCAGCTTGGCTTCCACCCGGGAGCTGTTTTTT.

The J gene is TRBJ2-6, the V gene TRBV20-1, with 15 nucleotides matching TRBD2. The germline CDR1 and CDR2 sequences are DFQATT and SNEGSKA (reference sequence). Losses at the gene ends were 6 bases for V and 3 bases for J; bases not matched to a gene: 3. This CDR3 region has 16 residues. The CDR3 here is CSAWTSGRVGANVLTF. CDR3 bases: TGCAGTGCCTGGACTAGCGGGAGGGTTGGGGCCAACGTCCTGACTTTC.